The 27 T cell receptor beta chains listed next were all sequenced from one sample in a study of shared clonotypes between healthy human individuals. This table comes from immunoSEQ multiplex PCR, and its TCRdb copy is limited to in-frame clones, with some not included. The sample yields about 520,000 clones, 95% to 96% seen once. Sequencing was performed on naive CD4+ T cells sorted from blood. The subset: CD45RA+ positively selected. These receptors all come from a woman aged 25 to 45 in good health.

This rearrangement joins TRBV10-3 to TRBJ1-2; TRBD1 aligns across 7 bases. The germline CDR1 and CDR2 sequences are ENHRY and SYGVKD. The CDR3 is made up of 12 amino acids. The junction had 3 bases not matched to a gene; V was cut back by 9 bases and J by 2 bases. The CDR3: CAIQGVNYGYTF. Here the CDR3 DNA reads TGTGCCATTCAGGGGGTAAACTATGGCTACACCTTC.

This sequence joins TRBV2 and TRBJ2-1; TRBD1 agrees at 7 bases. Looked up from germline, CDR1 is SNHLY and CDR2 is FYNNEI. This CDR3 comprises 14 residues. The V segment lost 4 bases and the J segment 8 bases; nucleotides outside the gene matches: 8. CDR3 bases: TGTGCCAGCAGTGCTGAAGCAACAGGGGATGAGCAGTTCTTC. Encoded protein: CASSAEATGDEQFF.

The chain links TRBV7-2 to TRBJ1-1; 7 positions agree with TRBD1. V lost 5 bases, J lost 1 base, and 4 bases stayed unmatched. The CDR3 covers 14 residues. Germline V gene lookup returns CDR1 SGHTA and CDR2 FQGNSA. CDR3 bases: TGTGCCAGCAGCCCCCACAGGGGGAACACTGAAGCTTTCTTT. Translated: CASSPHRGNTEAFF.

V and J are TRBV9 and TRBJ2-1, with D perhaps matching TRBD2 (6 bases). Deletions cut 3 bases from V and 9 bases from J, with 22 bases between. CDR3 length: 16 amino acids. Germline CDR1 SGDLS, CDR2 YYNGEE. DNA of the CDR3: TGTGCCAGCAGCGGGAGAGGCCTAGCGCCGGACGGTGAGCAGTTCTTC. Its translation is CASSGRGLAPDGEQFF.

The chain uses TRBV11-2 and TRBJ2-7; D call uncertain. The CDR3 runs to 16 residues. CDR1 SGHAT and CDR2 FQNNGV come from the germline V gene. Trimming pared 4 bases from V and 1 base from J, leaving 17 bases between. The CDR3 nucleotides read TGTGCCAGCAGCTCGAACCCTAGGGTCGCTTCCTACGAGCAGTACTTC. Its protein is CASSSNPRVASYEQYF.

This chain uses TRBV5-1 with TRBJ2-5, with 7 bases fitting TRBD2. Per germline, CDR1 SGHRS and CDR2 YFSETQ. J gave up 0 bases and V 4 bases, and 9 bases lay outside the gene matches. This CDR3 has 16 amino acids. The DNA for the CDR3 is TGCGCCAGCAGCCCCAATTGGCGGGAGAACCAAGAGACCCAGTACTTC. Translating it yields CASSPNWRENQETQYF.

This chain uses TRBV18 with TRBJ2-6; D is tentatively TRBD1 or TRBD2 (6 bases each). Germline CDR1 and CDR2: KGHSH and LQKENI. The CDR3 runs to 18 residues. V was shortened by 3 bases and J by 2 bases, with 17 bases between the two germline ends. This chain's CDR3 is CASSPGGPFAAGANVLTF. The CDR3 DNA reads TGTGCCAGCTCACCCGGGGGCCCCTTCGCGGCTGGGGCCAACGTCCTGACTTTC.

The genes are TRBV10-1 and TRBJ2-2; 7 nucleotides match TRBD2. V shed 4 bases and J 8 bases; nucleotides not matched to a gene: 4. The CDR3 has 13 amino acids. Germline CDR1 WNHNN, CDR2 SYGVQD (reference sequence). CDR3 residues: CASSAAGWGELFF. DNA for the CDR3: TGCGCCAGCAGTGCAGCGGGATGGGGGGAGCTGTTTTTT.

The V call is TRBV4-2, the J call TRBJ1-6; no clear D gene. The V end lost 3 bases, the J end lost 0 bases, and 15 bases lay between the germline ends. This CDR3 is built from 18 residues. Germline V lookup: CDR1 LGHNA, CDR2 YNFKEQ. CDR3 sequence (DNA): TGTGCCAGCAGCCACGTGGGCGGGGAGGGCTCCTATAATTCACCCCTCCACTTT. Translated: CASSHVGGEGSYNSPLHF.

This sequence joins TRBV27 and TRBJ2-5; D is perhaps TRBD2 (6 bases). The DNA end is a closer match to TRBJ2-7, so the J assignment may be wrong. The CDR3 runs 13 residues. Germline CDR1 MNHEY, CDR2 SMNVEV (reference sequence). CDR3 bases: TGTGCCAGCATGGCGGGGTCTCACTACGAGCAGTACTTC. This sequence encodes CASMAGSHYEQYF.

This clone is a singleton in its sample. For the CDR3, the DNA is TGTGCCAGTAGAGGGCAGGGGGCAACTGAAGCTTTCTTT. Amino acid sequence: CASRGQGATEAFF. The chain joins TRBV19 to TRBJ1-1, with 8 bases fitting TRBD1. Germline lookup yields CDR1 LNHDA and CDR2 SQIVND (reference sequence). The CDR3 totals 13 residues. The junction had 5 bases not matched to a gene; V was cut back by 6 bases and J by 5 bases. The whole variable domain, remainder taken from reference TRBV19 and TRBJ1-1, is DGGITQSPKYLFRKEGQNVTLSCEQNLNHDAMYWYRQDPGQGLRLIYYSQIVNDFQKGDIAEGYSVSREKKESFPLTVTSAQKNPTAFYLCASRGQGATEAFFGQGTRLTVV.

The V and J genes are TRBV5-4 and TRBJ2-1, with 9 bases that match TRBD2. Germline-derived CDR1 and CDR2 are SGHNT and YYREEE (reference sequence). The CDR3 is 18 amino acids. With 0 bases clipped from V and 5 bases from J, the junction kept 12 bases outside the gene matches. The CDR3 DNA sequence: TGTGCCAGCAGCTTGGCGTATCAAGCGGGAGGTACAAACAATGAGCAGTTCTTC. It specifies CASSLAYQAGGTNNEQFF.

The chain uses TRBV25-1 and TRBJ1-1; weak D call: TRBD1 (5 bases). V gave up 3 bases and J gave up 2 bases, with 10 bases separating them. CDR3 size: 14 residues. Germline assignment: CDR1 MGHDK and CDR2 SYGVNS. The CDR3 here is CASSDGGLNTEAFF. The CDR3 DNA reads TGTGCCAGCAGTGACGGGGGATTAAACACTGAAGCTTTCTTT.

This clone was seen a single time. The chain couples TRBV11-2 to TRBJ1-5; no firm D call. CDR3 length: 13 residues. Germline lookup yields CDR1 SGHAT and CDR2 FQNNGV. Trimming removed 1 base from V and 5 bases from J, with 6 bases in between. The CDR3 DNA reads TGTGCCAGCAGCTTAGTCAGTGATCAGCCCCAGCATTTT. Translated, it gives CASSLVSDQPQHF.

The genes are TRBV4-2 and TRBJ2-5; tentative D call: TRBD2 (6 bases). There are 15 residues in the CDR3. Germline loops: CDR1 LGHNA, CDR2 YNFKEQ. V was cut by 0 bases and J by 6 bases, with 14 bases left in between. The CDR3 coding sequence is TGTGCCAGCAGCCAAGATTTGGGGGGTACCCAGACCCAGTACTTC. Translated: CASSQDLGGTQTQYF.

This chain joins TRBV28 and TRBJ2-2; no clear D. Germline V CDR1 and CDR2: MDHEN, SYDVKM. V dropped 6 bases and J dropped 2 bases, with 7 bases sitting between them. The length of the CDR3 is 13 residues. The DNA for the CDR3 is TGTGCCAGCAGAGAACGTAACACCGGGGAGCTGTTTTTT. This encodes CASRERNTGELFF.

As concerns this clone: It is unclear where the CDR3 begins or ends on the DNA, so no DNA is shown, and the CDR3 is as TCRdb lists it. V and J are TRBV29-1 and TRBJ2-1; TRBD1 reflects the table's D call only, with no check against the DNA. Germline values: CDR1 SQVTM, CDR2 ANQGSEA. The CDR3 numbers 10 amino acids, ends counted. The chain's CDR3 is CSVGQGSGFF.

The chain has TRBV14 and TRBJ2-6; D is unresolved. This CDR3 has 15 residues. The V gene's germline CDR1 is SGHDN and CDR2 FVKESK. Trimming stripped 4 bases from V and 0 bases from J, with 7 bases between. This CDR3 reads CASSPWGSGANVLTF. The CDR3 DNA sequence: TGTGCCAGCAGCCCCTGGGGCTCTGGGGCCAACGTCCTGACTTTC.

The chain combines TRBV19 with TRBJ1-4; 7 positions match TRBD1. CDR1 LNHDA and CDR2 SQIVND come from the germline V gene (reference sequence). The CDR3 is 15 amino acids. Trimming removed 3 bases from V and 8 bases from J; junction bases left unmatched: 9. CDR3 loop: CASSIARGGGEKLFF. CDR3 nucleotide sequence: TGTGCCAGTAGTATTGCCAGGGGGGGCGGCGAAAAACTGTTTTTT. The full variable domain, in which reference TRBV19 and TRBJ1-4 provide the parts outside the CDR3, is DGGITQSPKYLFRKEGQNVTLSCEQNLNHDAMYWYRQDPGQGLRLIYYSQIVNDFQKGDIAEGYSVSREKKESFPLTVTSAQKNPTAFYLCASSIARGGGEKLFFGSGTQLSVL.

This chain uses TRBV7-9 with TRBJ2-6; tentatively, D is TRBD2 (6 bases). The CDR3 runs to 12 residues. Germline loops: CDR1 SEHNR, CDR2 FQNEAQ (reference sequence). V lost 5 bases and J lost 12, with 11 bases in between. CDR3 protein: CASSPQGGVLTF. The CDR3 DNA reads TGTGCCAGCAGCCCCCAGGGAGGCGTCCTGACTTTC. The full variable domain, rest sourced from reference TRBV7-9 and TRBJ2-6, is DTGVSQNPRHKITKRGQNVTFRCDPISEHNRLYWYRQTLGQGPEFLTYFQNEAQLEKSRLLSDRFSAERPKGSFSTLEIQRTEQGDSAMYLCASSPQGGVLTFGAGSRLTVL.

V is TRBV6-6 and J is TRBJ2-7; D may be TRBD2 (5 bases). Trimming took 2 bases from V and 6 from J, leaving 17 bases between them. CDR1 and CDR2 (germline): MNHNY, SVGAGI (reference sequence). The CDR3 totals 15 residues. CDR3 protein: CASSYVREIGLEQYF. CDR3 DNA sequence: TGTGCCAGCAGTTACGTTAGGGAGATCGGGCTCGAGCAGTACTTC.

This sequence joins TRBV5-1 and TRBJ1-1, with no clear D. Germline V gene lookup returns CDR1 SGHRS and CDR2 YFSETQ. Trimming took 2 bases from V and 1 from J, leaving 9 bases between them. This CDR3 contains 14 residues. Written as DNA, the CDR3 is TGCGCCAGCAGCTTACCCGGGAAGAACACTGAAGCTTTCTTT. Translated, it gives CASSLPGKNTEAFF.

This chain joins TRBV27 and TRBJ2-1; 7 bases match TRBD2. The V segment lost 0 bases and the J segment 8 bases; nucleotides outside the gene matches: 4. The germline CDR1 and CDR2 sequences are MNHEY and SMNVEV (reference sequence). The CDR3 totals 14 residues. CDR3 DNA: TGTGCCAGCAGTTTATCGACTAGCTCCGATGAGCAGTTCTTC. Translating it yields CASSLSTSSDEQFF.

The rearrangement uses TRBV19 and TRBJ2-2; D ambiguous. V gave up 5 bases and J gave up 1 base, with 11 bases separating them. This CDR3 contains 15 residues. Germline-derived CDR1 and CDR2 are LNHDA and SQIVND (reference sequence). CDR3 DNA sequence: TGTGCCAGTAGTCCCGCGGCCGAGAACACCGGGGAGCTGTTTTTT. As protein: CASSPAAENTGELFF.

The chain couples TRBV5-4 to TRBJ2-7; TRBD2 might be the D (5 bases). V was clipped by 4 bases and J by 7 bases, with 21 bases between them. CDR1 is SGHNT, CDR2 YYREEE, per germline (reference sequence). CDR3 length: 15 residues. The CDR3: CASSPGPDSTQEQYF. The CDR3 nucleotides read TGTGCCAGCAGCCCCGGTCCGGACTCAACTCAAGAGCAGTACTTC.

CDR3 coding DNA: TGCGCCAGCAGCCAAGAGGGTGGGCAGTTCTTC. The encoded protein is CASSQEGGQFF. V gene TRBV4-1 combines with J gene TRBJ2-1, with D uncertain. Germline V lookup: CDR1 MGHRA, CDR2 YSYEKL. This CDR3 has 11 amino acids. Trimming took 0 bases from V and 12 from J, leaving 6 bases between them.

This chain links TRBV18 with TRBJ2-1; D is possibly TRBD2 (5 bases). The V gene's germline CDR1 is KGHSH and CDR2 LQKENI. The CDR3 extends over 15 amino acids. The V and J ends lost 2 bases and 0 bases respectively, with 8 bases between them. CDR3 residues: CASSPEGISYNEQFF. CDR3 in DNA: TGTGCCAGCTCACCAGAGGGTATCTCCTACAATGAGCAGTTCTTC.